The 10 T cell receptor beta chains below all came from one sample that was sequenced in a study of blood T cell repertoires in COVID-19. Repertoires were generated with immunoSEQ multiplex PCR, while TCRdb's copy carries only in-frame clones and drops some. The table includes approximately 280,000 clones, around 85% detected once. Sequencing was done on a sample of peripheral blood. These receptors were collected from a woman between 25 and 40 years old who had recovered from COVID-19.

This chain joins TRBV28 and TRBJ2-3, with D perhaps matching TRBD2 (5 bases). Germline CDR1 is MDHEN and CDR2 is SYDVKM. The V end lost 10 bases, the J end lost 3 bases, and 11 bases lay between the germline ends. The CDR3 length is 12 residues. CDR3 residues: CATSGITDTQYF. The CDR3 DNA reads as TGTGCCACCTCGGGGATAACAGATACGCAGTATTTT. The whole variable domain, filled in from reference TRBV28 and TRBJ2-3, reads DVKVTQSSRYLVKRTGEKVFLECVQDMDHENMFWYRQDPGLGLRLIYFSYDVKMKEKGDIPEGYSVSREKKERFSLILESASTNQTSMYLCATSGITDTQYFGPGTRLTVL.

The genes are TRBV28 and TRBJ2-7, with 7 bases aligning to TRBD2. Unmatched junction bases numbered 8, after V lost 3 bases and J lost 3 bases. In germline, CDR1 is MDHEN, CDR2 SYDVKM. The length of the CDR3 is 15 residues. The CDR3: CASSFRGTTIYEQYF. As DNA, the CDR3 is TGTGCCAGCAGTTTTAGAGGGACTACGATCTACGAGCAGTACTTC.

CDR3 in DNA: TGTGCCAGCAGTTTGGGTGACAGGGACTATGGCTACACCTTC. Amino acid sequence: CASSLGDRDYGYTF. The rearrangement joins TRBV28 to TRBJ1-2; 7 nucleotides agree with TRBD1. J was trimmed by 3 bases and V by 3 bases; bases with no gene match: 4. Germline V gene lookup returns CDR1 MDHEN and CDR2 SYDVKM. This CDR3 comprises 14 residues.

This chain uses TRBV4-1 with TRBJ1-2; 10 positions match TRBD1. J was trimmed by 5 bases and V by 4 bases; bases with no gene match: 1. There are 13 residues in the CDR3. Per the germline V gene, CDR1 is MGHRA and CDR2 is YSYEKL. CDR3: CASSRQGAYGYTF. The CDR3, as DNA: TGCGCCAGCAGCCGACAGGGGGCATATGGCTACACCTTC.

The chain's CDR3 is CASSKTTGNYGYTF. The DNA for the CDR3 is TGTGCCAGCAGTAAAACGACAGGGAACTATGGCTACACCTTC. This chain joins TRBV27 and TRBJ1-2; 7 bases match TRBD1. Germline V lookup: CDR1 MNHEY, CDR2 SMNVEV (reference sequence). J gave up 2 bases and V 5 bases, and 5 bases lay outside the gene matches. CDR3 length equals 14 residues.

The chain has TRBV20-1 and TRBJ2-3; TRBD2 aligns across 10 bases. This CDR3 has 17 residues. The germline V gene encodes CDR1 DFQATT and CDR2 SNEGSKA (reference sequence). The junction had 12 bases not matched to a gene; V was cut back by 3 bases and J by 3 bases. This CDR3 reads CSASLSFEREGTDTQYF. CDR3 sequence (DNA): TGCAGTGCTAGTCTAAGTTTCGAGCGGGAGGGAACAGATACGCAGTATTTT.

The chain recombines TRBV28 with TRBJ1-3; maybe TRBD1 (6 bases). The germline V and J ends were trimmed by 7 bases and 0 bases, with 10 bases remaining between them. CDR1 is MDHEN, CDR2 SYDVKM, per germline. The CDR3 extends over 14 amino acids. The CDR3 DNA is TGTGCCAGCAAGATACAGGGCTCTGGAAACACCATATATTTT. Its protein is CASKIQGSGNTIYF.

The CDR3 loop is CASSQLAGGLNQETQYF. CDR3 nucleotide sequence: TGTGCCAGCAGCCAACTAGCGGGGGGGTTAAACCAAGAGACCCAGTACTTC. This rearrangement joins TRBV4-2 to TRBJ2-5, with TRBD2 identical over 12 bases. V shed 2 bases, J shed 0 bases, and the junction held 4 bases outside the gene matches. This CDR3 contains 17 residues. The germline CDR1 and CDR2 sequences are LGHNA and YNFKEQ.

J is TRBJ1-1 and V is TRBV29-1; no firm D call. CDR3 length equals 12 residues. Trimming removed 0 bases at V and 4 bases at J, with 6 bases between. Germline-derived CDR1 and CDR2 are SQVTM and ANQGSEA. CDR3 coding DNA: TGCAGCGTTGAAGATACCGGCACTGAAGCTTTCTTT. Encoded protein: CSVEDTGTEAFF. Filled out from reference TRBV29-1 and TRBJ1-1, the complete variable domain reads SAVISQKPSRDICQRGTSLTIQCQVDSQVTMMFWYRQQPGQSLTLIATANQGSEATYESGFVIDKFPISRPNLTFSTLTVSNMSPEDSSIYLCSVEDTGTEAFFGQGTRLTVV.

The CDR3 coding sequence is TGTGCCAGCAGCCCACCAGGGCAACTTGCCTACAATGAGCAGTTCTTC. The encoded protein is CASSPPGQLAYNEQFF. The V call is TRBV7-9, the J call TRBJ2-1; TRBD1 is a possible D gene (5 bases). The CDR3 is made up of 16 amino acids. Germline V gene sequence: CDR1 SEHNR, CDR2 FQNEAQ (reference sequence). Trimming cost V 5 bases and J 2 bases, with 16 bases left between them. The full variable domain, its missing parts supplied by reference TRBV7-9 and TRBJ2-1, is DTGVSQNPRHKITKRGQNVTFRCDPISEHNRLYWYRQTLGQGPEFLTYFQNEAQLEKSRLLSDRFSAERPKGSFSTLEIQRTEQGDSAMYLCASSPPGQLAYNEQFFGPGTRLTVL.